What follows are 6 T cell receptor beta chains derived from one specimen sequenced in a study of blood T cell repertoires in COVID-19. Clones were read by immunoSEQ multiplex PCR, and TCRdb kept only the in-frame ones, dropping some. The sample has some 30,000 clones, about nine tenths seen once; the top ten hold less than 10%. Input material: peripheral blood. The source is a man in his 70s with active or convalescent COVID-19.

With respect to this clone: One end of the junction fails to match germline, which may point to a read error. This same CDR3 is encoded by further DNA sequences in the sample. The V call is TRBV24-1, the J call TRBJ1-2, with D uncertain. CDR1 and CDR2 (germline): KGHDR, SFDVKD. The CDR3 totals 14 residues. The CDR3 here is CATSDSYINYGYTF. As DNA, the CDR3 is TGCGCCACCAGTGACTCATACATTAACTATGGCTACACCTTC.

This chain links TRBV9 with TRBJ2-1; 10 bases are shared with TRBD2. V dropped 0 bases and J dropped 3; count of bases not matched to a gene: 6. The CDR3 contains 17 residues. Germline V CDR1 and CDR2: SGDLS, YYNGEE. This CDR3 is CASSVDPSGGLYNEQFF. The CDR3 DNA reads TGTGCCAGCAGCGTAGACCCTAGCGGGGGCCTCTACAATGAGCAGTTCTTC.

The CDR3 protein is CASSLAPRTGQETQYF. The DNA for the CDR3 is TGTGCCAGCAGCTTAGCACCCAGGACAGGGCAAGAGACCCAGTACTTC. The chain is built from TRBV7-2 and TRBJ2-5; TRBD1 matches at 8 bases. The V gene's germline CDR1 is SGHTA and CDR2 FQGNSA. The CDR3 loop spans 16 amino acids. V was pared by 0 bases and J by 2 bases, with 5 bases of the junction left unmatched.

The V gene is TRBV6-6, the J gene TRBJ1-5, with D possibly being TRBD1 (5 bases). Trimming left V 7 bases short and J 2 bases short, with 12 bases between. Germline lookup yields CDR1 MNHNY and CDR2 SVGAGI (reference sequence). The CDR3 is 14 amino acids. The CDR3 sequence is CASKLDIGNQPQHF. CDR3 nucleotide sequence: TGTGCCAGCAAGTTGGACATAGGCAATCAGCCCCAGCATTTT.

V gene TRBV5-4 combines with J gene TRBJ1-1; D unclear. This CDR3 is built from 14 residues. The V gene's germline CDR1 is SGHNT and CDR2 YYREEE (reference sequence). The V end lost 0 bases, the J end lost 1 base, and 7 bases lay between the germline ends. The CDR3 region has the DNA TGTGCCAGCAGCTTGGGACACAGGAACACTGAAGCTTTCTTT. Its translation: CASSLGHRNTEAFF.

The rearrangement links TRBV7-9 to TRBJ1-2; no reliable D call. The CDR3 runs 13 residues. Germline V gene data show CDR1 as SEHNR and CDR2 as FQNEAQ (reference sequence). Trimming stripped 7 bases from V and 2 bases from J, with 11 bases between. The CDR3, as DNA: TGTGCCAGCACCGACTACACAAACTATGGCTACACCTTC. It yields the protein CASTDYTNYGYTF.